One and the same sample provided the 13 T cell receptor beta chains below, sequenced in a study of blood T cell repertoires in COVID-19. Here immunoSEQ multiplex PCR was the method, and the copy in TCRdb shows in-frame clones only, minus some. Among under 150,000 clones listed, almost 85% were seen once. Sequencing input: peripheral blood. Receptors originate from a human donor in a cohort sampled during active COVID-19.

This chain connects TRBV5-1 to TRBJ2-7; TRBD1 might be the D (6 bases). With 2 bases removed from V and 5 bases from J, the gap between germline ends came to 8 bases. In germline, CDR1 is SGHRS, CDR2 YFSETQ. CDR3 length: 12 amino acids. CDR3 DNA sequence: TGCGCCAGCAGCTTTTCAGGGGACGAGCAGTACTTC. Residues: CASSFSGDEQYF.

The CDR3, as DNA: TGTGCCAGCAGCTTGGAAGGGACAGGGTTTGCTGGGGCCAACGTCCTGACTTTC. Translating gives CASSLEGTGFAGANVLTF. The V gene is TRBV5-6, the J gene TRBJ2-6, with 9 bases lining up with TRBD1. This CDR3 has 18 amino acids. V was pared by 0 bases and J by 2 bases, with 6 bases of the junction left unmatched. Germline-derived CDR1 and CDR2 are SGHDT and YYEEEE.

The CDR3 DNA is TGTGCCAGCAGTCCCCTGATACGACTAGCGGAGACCCAGTACTTC. Its protein is CASSPLIRLAETQYF. The chain is built from TRBV6-5 and TRBJ2-5; 8 positions match TRBD2. In germline, CDR1 is MNHEY, CDR2 SVGAGI. CDR3 length equals 15 residues. Unmatched junction bases numbered 10, after V lost 5 bases and J lost 5 bases.

This chain uses TRBV6-5 with TRBJ2-3, with 10 bases lining up with TRBD2. The CDR3 runs to 14 residues. Per germline, CDR1 MNHEY and CDR2 SVGAGI. The V segment lost 6 bases and the J segment 0 bases; nucleotides outside the gene matches: 0. In nucleotides, the CDR3 is TGTGCCAGCAGAGCGGGGGGGAGCACAGATACGCAGTATTTT. Translating gives CASRAGGSTDTQYF.

The DNA of the CDR3 is TGTGCCAGCAGCTTGGAGGGTAACTATGGCTACACCTTC. Translation gives CASSLEGNYGYTF. The chain has TRBV7-9 and TRBJ1-2; D is unresolved. Germline V gene sequence: CDR1 SEHNR, CDR2 FQNEAQ (reference sequence). V was shortened by 3 bases and J by 1 base, with 6 bases between the two germline ends. CDR3 length equals 13 residues.

The genes are TRBV5-1 and TRBJ2-5; the D gene is possibly TRBD1 (7 bases). Trimming took 5 bases from V and 4 from J, leaving 15 bases between them. The length of the CDR3 is 14 residues. Germline V gene lookup returns CDR1 SGHRS and CDR2 YFSETQ. This CDR3 is CASSFRQGGETQYF. CDR3 nucleotides: TGCGCCAGCAGTTTTAGACAGGGAGGAGAGACCCAGTACTTC.

The CDR3 reads CSALPSGLYNEQFF. The CDR3 DNA reads TGCAGCGCCCTCCCAAGCGGGCTCTACAATGAGCAGTTCTTC. V and J are TRBV29-1 and TRBJ2-1; D perhaps matches TRBD2 (6 bases). Germline V CDR1 and CDR2: SQVTM, ANQGSEA. This CDR3 is built from 14 residues. With 7 bases removed from V and 3 bases from J, the gap between germline ends came to 16 bases.

The chain employs TRBV7-8 and TRBJ1-6; D possibly corresponds to TRBD1 (6 bases). Germline V gene data show CDR1 as SGHVS and CDR2 as FQNEAQ. This CDR3 spans 14 amino acids. V shed 4 bases and J shed 10 bases, with 14 bases lying between them. CDR3 protein: CASSSTTGRSPLHF. The CDR3 nucleotides are TGTGCCAGCAGCTCAACCACAGGGAGATCACCCCTCCACTTT.

The rearrangement uses TRBV3-1 (or the pseudogene TRBV3-2) and TRBJ2-5; 8 positions agree with TRBD2. J gave up 5 bases and V 4 bases, and 6 bases lay outside the gene matches. The length of the CDR3 is 14 residues. Looked up from germline, CDR1 is LGHDT and CDR2 is YNNKEL (reference sequence). Written as DNA, the CDR3 is TGTGCCAGCAGCCCGACGAGCGGGGGTGAGACCCAGTACTTC. Amino acids: CASSPTSGGETQYF.

V and J are TRBV18 and TRBJ1-2; D is perhaps TRBD1 (5 bases). The CDR3 covers 16 residues. CDR1 is KGHSH and CDR2 is LQKENI in the germline V gene. Trimming took 3 bases from V and 5 from J, leaving 19 bases between them. The CDR3 is CASSPGSQEGPYGYTF. The CDR3 DNA reads TGTGCCAGCTCACCGGGCTCACAGGAAGGCCCTTATGGCTACACCTTC. Using reference TRBV18 and TRBJ1-2 for the parts outside the CDR3, the full variable domain is NAGVMQNPRHLVRRRGQEARLRCSPMKGHSHVYWYRQLPEEGLKFMVYLQKENIIDESGMPKERFSAEFPKEGPSILRIQQVVRGDSAAYFCASSPGSQEGPYGYTFGSGTRLTVV.

The chain carries TRBV7-9 and TRBJ1-2; D perhaps matches TRBD1 (5 bases). The V end was cut by 2 bases, the J end by 8 bases, with 15 bases between. Germline CDR1 and CDR2: SEHNR and FQNEAQ (reference sequence). The CDR3 is 14 amino acids. DNA of the CDR3: TGTGCCAGCAGCTTAACCGGTACGGGACTGGGCTACACCTTC. This codes for CASSLTGTGLGYTF.

The genes are TRBV30 and TRBJ1-2; 7 nucleotides agree with TRBD1. The V gene end was trimmed by 3 bases and the J gene end by 7 bases; junction bases not matched to a gene: 11. CDR3 length: 14 amino acids. The germline gives CDR1 GTSNPN, CDR2 SVGIG (reference sequence). The CDR3 here is CAWSDPDRARGYTF. The CDR3 nucleotides are TGTGCCTGGAGCGACCCTGACAGGGCGCGTGGCTACACCTTC.

The CDR3 nucleotides read TGTGCCAGCAGCCCACTAGCTGAGTCCTACAATGAGCAGTTCTTC. It yields the protein CASSPLAESYNEQFF. The rearrangement joins TRBV7-9 to TRBJ2-1; possibly TRBD2 for D (6 bases). The V gene lost 5 bases and the J gene lost 1 base, with 12 bases spanning the gap. CDR3 size: 15 residues. CDR1 SEHNR and CDR2 FQNEAQ come from the germline V gene (reference sequence).